This T cell receptor beta chain was sequenced for a study of T cells expressing NK-cell markers. TCRdb processed the 5' RACE reads again and assigns one entry to each CDR3 protein, with no DNA. The ten top clones account for around 10%, within a sample of about 140,000 distinct CDR3 sequences. Germline V gene data show CDR1 as SQVTM and CDR2 as ANQGSEA. CDR3 length: 16 amino acids. This chain uses TRBV29-1 with TRBJ2-1; the D call from TCRdb, TRBD1, cannot be confirmed without DNA. Sample: blood T cells: a sorted CD56 or NKG2C T cell subset, CD4+ or CD8+ T cells, or bulk PBMC T cells (not recorded which). This clonotype was obtained from a man aged 18 to 35 in good health. This CDR3 reads CSVEDPTGVSYNEQFF.